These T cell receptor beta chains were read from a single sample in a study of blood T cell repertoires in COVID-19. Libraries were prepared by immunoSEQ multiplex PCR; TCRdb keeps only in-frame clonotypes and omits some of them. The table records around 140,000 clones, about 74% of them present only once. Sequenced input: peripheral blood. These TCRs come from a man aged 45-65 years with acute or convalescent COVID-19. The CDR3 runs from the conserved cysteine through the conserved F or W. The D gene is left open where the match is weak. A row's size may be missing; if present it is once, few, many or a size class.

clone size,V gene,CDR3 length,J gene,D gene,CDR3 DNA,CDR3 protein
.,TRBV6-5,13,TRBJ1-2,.,TGTGCCAGCAGTCTTGGACAGCCCTATGGCTACACCTTC,CASSLGQPYGYTF
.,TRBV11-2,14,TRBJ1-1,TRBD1,TGTGCCAGCAGCAGGGACAGGGGGGAAACTGAAGCTTTCTTT,CASSRDRGETEAFF
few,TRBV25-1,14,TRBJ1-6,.,TGTGCCAGCACCGGGGGGGCCAAAAATTCACCCCTCCACTTT,CASTGGAKNSPLHF
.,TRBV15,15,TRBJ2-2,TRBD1,TGTGCCACCAGCAGAGAACAGGGGATTTCCGGGGAGCTGTTTTTT,CATSREQGISGELFF
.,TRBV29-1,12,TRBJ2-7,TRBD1,TGCAGCGTGGGGACAGACACCTACGAGCAGTACTTC,CSVGTDTYEQYF
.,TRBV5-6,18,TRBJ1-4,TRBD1,TGTGCCAGCAGCGTCGGGACAGGGGGCCGGCGGACTAATGAAAAACTGTTTTTT,CASSVGTGGRRTNEKLFF
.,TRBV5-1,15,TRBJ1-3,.,TGCGCCAGCAGCTTGGGGGCCACGGCTGGAAACACCATATATTTT,CASSLGATAGNTIYF
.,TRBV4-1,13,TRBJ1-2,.,TGCGCCAGCAGAGGGGAACATTCCTATGGCTACACCTTC,CASRGEHSYGYTF
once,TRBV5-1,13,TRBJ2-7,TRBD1,TGCGCCAGCAGCGCCGGGACAGGGTACGAGCAGTACTTC,CASSAGTGYEQYF
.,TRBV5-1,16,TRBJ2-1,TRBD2,TGCGCCAGCAGCTTACTAGCGGGGGGCACCTACAATGAGCAGTTCTTC,CASSLLAGGTYNEQFF
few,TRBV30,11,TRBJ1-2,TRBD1,TGTGCTCGGGACAGTGGCTATGGCTACACCTTC,CARDSGYGYTF
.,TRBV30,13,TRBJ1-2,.,TGTGCCTGGAGGACAGAGCCTCTCTATGGCTACACCTTC,CAWRTEPLYGYTF
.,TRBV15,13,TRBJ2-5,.,TGTGCCACCAGCGGACAAACGGGAGAGACCCAGTACTTC,CATSGQTGETQYF
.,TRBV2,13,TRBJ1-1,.,TGTGCCAGCAGTACACCGACGGGATTTGAAGCTTTCTTT,CASSTPTGFEAFF
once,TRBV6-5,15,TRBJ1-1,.,TGTGCCAGCAGTTCCCTGGCCAGTCCTGTCACTGAAGCTTTCTTT,CASSSLASPVTEAFF
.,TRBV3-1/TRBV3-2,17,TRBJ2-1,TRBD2,TGTGCCAGCAGCCAAGTTAGGGGTAGCGGGGGCTACAATGAGCAGTTCTTC,CASSQVRGSGGYNEQFF
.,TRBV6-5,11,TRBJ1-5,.,TGTGCCAGCAAGGAGAATCAGCCCCAGCATTTT,CASKENQPQHF
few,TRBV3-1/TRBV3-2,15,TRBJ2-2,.,TGTGCCAGCAGCCTCTGGACAAAGGGAACCGGGGAGCTGTTTTTT,CASSLWTKGTGELFF
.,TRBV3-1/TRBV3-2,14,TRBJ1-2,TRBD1,TGTGCCAGCAGCCCCGGACAGGGGGCAAATGGCTACACCTTC,CASSPGQGANGYTF
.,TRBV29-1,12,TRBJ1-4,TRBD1,TGCAGCGTAGTGGACAGGAATGAAAAACTGTTTTTT,CSVVDRNEKLFF
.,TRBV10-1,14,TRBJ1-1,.,TGCGCCAGCAGTTCAGGGAGGGGGAACACTGAAGCTTTCTTT,CASSSGRGNTEAFF
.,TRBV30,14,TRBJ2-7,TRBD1,TGTGCCTTAACATGGAAGGGGGCAGGGTACGAGCAGTACTTC,CALTWKGAGYEQYF
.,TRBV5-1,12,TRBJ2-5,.,TGCGCCAGTTGGGCGTACCAAGAGACCCAGTACTTC,CASWAYQETQYF
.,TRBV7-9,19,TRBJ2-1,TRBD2,TGTGCCAGCAGCTTTGTATTGGCTAGCGGGGGGATCTCCTACAATGAGCAGTTCTTC,CASSFVLASGGISYNEQFF
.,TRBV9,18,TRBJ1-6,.,TGTGCCAGCAGCCCAGGCCGCGACAAAGGGGTAAATTCTTCACCCCTCCACTTT,CASSPGRDKGVNSSPLHF
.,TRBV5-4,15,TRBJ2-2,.,TGTGCCAGCAGCTTGCGAGGCTCTCCGGGCGGGGAGCTGTTTTTT,CASSLRGSPGGELFF
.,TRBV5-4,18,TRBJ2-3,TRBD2,TGTGCCAGCAGCCCGAGCCCACTAGCGGGGGGCAAGTCAGATACGCAGTATTTT,CASSPSPLAGGKSDTQYF
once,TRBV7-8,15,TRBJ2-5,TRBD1,TGTGCCAGCAGCTTGAACAGGGGAACAGGAGAGACCCAGTACTTC,CASSLNRGTGETQYF
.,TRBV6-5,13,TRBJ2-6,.,TGTGCCACCCCTTCTAATGGGGCCAACGTCCTGACTTTC,CATPSNGANVLTF
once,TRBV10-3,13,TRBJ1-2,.,TGTGCCATCAGCGGACAGAGACTATATGGCTACACCTTC,CAISGQRLYGYTF
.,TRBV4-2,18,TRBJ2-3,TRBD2,TGTGCCAGCAGCCGAATCCAACTAGCGGGGGGAAGCACAGATACGCAGTATTTT,CASSRIQLAGGSTDTQYF
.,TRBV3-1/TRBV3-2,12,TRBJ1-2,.,TGTGCCAGCAGCCAAGGAGATTATGGCTACACCTTC,CASSQGDYGYTF
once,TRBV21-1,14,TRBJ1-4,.,TGTGCCAGCAGCCACGGGAGCTTTAATGAAAAACTGTTTTTT,CASSHGSFNEKLFF
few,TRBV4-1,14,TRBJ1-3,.,TGCGCCAGCAGCCAAGTGGCCTCTGGAAACACCATATATTTT,CASSQVASGNTIYF
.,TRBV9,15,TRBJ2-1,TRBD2,TGTGCCAGCAGCGTCACGGGGGGGCCCTACAATGAGCAGTTCTTC,CASSVTGGPYNEQFF
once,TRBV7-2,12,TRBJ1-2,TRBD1,TGTGCCAGCAGGGAGGGGGCGGCTGGCTACACCTTC,CASREGAAGYTF
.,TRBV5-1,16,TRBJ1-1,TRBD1,TGCGCCAGCAGCTTGTTTCGGGACAGGGCGAACACTGAGGCTTTCTTT,CASSLFRDRANTEAFF
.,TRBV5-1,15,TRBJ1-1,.,TGCGCCAGCAGCTGGGCCTTCCCGACGAGCACTGAAGCTTTCTTT,CASSWAFPTSTEAFF
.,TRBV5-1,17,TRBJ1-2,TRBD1,TGCGCCAGCAGCTCCGGGGACAGGGTAAACTTTAACTATGGCTACACCTTC,CASSSGDRVNFNYGYTF
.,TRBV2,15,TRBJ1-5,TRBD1,TGTGCCAGCACCTCCGGGACAGGGGGTGAACAGCCCCAGCATTTT,CASTSGTGGEQPQHF
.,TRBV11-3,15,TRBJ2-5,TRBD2,TGTGCCAGCAGCTTACGGGGGGGGCCGGGAGAGACCCAGTACTTC,CASSLRGGPGETQYF
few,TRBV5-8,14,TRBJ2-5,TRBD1,TGTGCCAGCAGCCGGACAGGGGGCGGGGAGACCCAGTACTTC,CASSRTGGGETQYF
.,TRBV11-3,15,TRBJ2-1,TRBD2,TGTGCCAGCAGCTTAGATCTTAGCGGGGCCAATGAGCAGTTCTTC,CASSLDLSGANEQFF
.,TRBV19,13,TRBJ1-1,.,TGTGCCAGTAGTAGAACAGACGCCACTGAAGCTTTCTTT,CASSRTDATEAFF
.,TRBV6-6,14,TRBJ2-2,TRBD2,TGTGCCAGCAGAATCCGGGACTATGACGGGGAGCTGTTTTTT,CASRIRDYDGELFF
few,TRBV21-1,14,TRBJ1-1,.,TGTGCCAGCAGCAGCCAGGGGATGAACACTGAAGCTTTCTTT,CASSSQGMNTEAFF